The clone carrying this TCR beta chain was counted ten times or more. Trimming at V came to 5 bases and at J to 2 bases, leaving 5 bases not matched to a gene. CDR1 is SGHVS, CDR2 FNYEAQ, per germline. The length of the CDR3 is 15 residues. TCRdb redid the calling of the reads with MiXCR, one entry per CDR3 protein. The sample records 630,000 or so distinct CDR3 sequences, roughly a quarter being singletons. The data originate from a study of T cell repertoires in cytomegalovirus infection. Study overall: Evidence of both CMV infection and a matching HLA type came from public TCR beta signatures.

Material for sequencing was CD8+ T cells from PBMCs. The V gene is TRBV7-6, the J gene TRBJ2-1, with TRBD1 matching over 8 bases. The TCR comes from a human donor in good health (CMV status not recorded). Some clones in this sample may be carry-over from other donors' samples. The CDR3 coding sequence is TGTGCCAGCAGCGGGACAGGCAGCCCCTACAATGAGCAGTTCTTC. Its protein is CASSGTGSPYNEQFF. The full variable domain, its missing parts supplied by reference TRBV7-6 and TRBJ2-1, is GAGVSQSPRYKVTKRGQDVALRCDPISGHVSLYWYRQALGQGPEFLTYFNYEAQQDKSGLPNDRFSAERPEGSISTLTIQRTEQRDSAMYRCASSGTGSPYNEQFFGPGTRLTVL.